Shown below are 15 T cell receptor beta chains from a single sample sequenced in a study of regulatory T cells in long-lasting Graves disease. The TCR beta library used iRepertoire HTBI primers with Arm-PCR amplification of CDR3. TCRdb reprocessed the multiplex PCR reads with MiXCR, giving one entry per CDR3 protein. Of hundreds of thousands of distinct CDR3 sequences in the sample, approximately 23% were seen once. Time point of the sample: persistent/refractory GD, antithyroid drugs over 5 years with positive TRAb. PBMC RNA was the source of the TCR library. Sequences were derived from peripheral blood mononuclear cells (PBMCs), sampled when the disease was refractory, from a patient treated with antithyroid drugs. The receptors come from a female donor with Graves disease.

This rearrangement joins TRBV27 to TRBJ2-1; 11 bases fit TRBD1. Germline V gene data show CDR1 as MNHEY and CDR2 as SMNVEV (reference sequence). This CDR3 contains 13 residues. V trimming: 7 bases; J trimming: 6 bases; junction bases outside the gene matches: 2. The CDR3 here is CASIGTGGNEQFF. The DNA of the CDR3 is TGTGCCAGCATCGGGACAGGGGGCAATGAGCAGTTCTTC.

The rearrangement links TRBV11-2 to TRBJ2-7, with 9 bases lining up with TRBD1. This CDR3 comprises 16 residues. V lost 5 bases and J lost 5; bases outside the gene matches: 13. The V gene's germline CDR1 is SGHAT and CDR2 FQNNGV. The CDR3 loop reads CASSPRDRDYGDEQYF. CDR3 nucleotide sequence: TGTGCCAGCAGCCCCAGGGACAGGGATTATGGGGACGAGCAGTACTTC.

This clonotype was observed at least ten times. J is TRBJ2-7 and V is TRBV6-1; 14 nucleotides line up with TRBD2. Germline-derived CDR1 and CDR2 are MNHNS and SASEGT. V dropped 5 bases and J dropped 2; count of bases not matched to a gene: 5. The CDR3 has 16 amino acids. CDR3 residues: CASSPRLAGGPYEQYF. CDR3 coding DNA: TGTGCCAGCAGTCCCCGACTAGCGGGAGGGCCCTACGAGCAGTACTTC.

At least ten counts were recorded for this clonotype. This chain connects TRBV16 to TRBJ1-1; D remains ambiguous. Germline V gene sequence: CDR1 KGHSY, CDR2 FQNENV. Trimming took 7 bases from V and 1 from J, leaving 13 bases between them. The CDR3 consists of 14 residues. The CDR3 here is CASTSGSRNTEAFF. The CDR3 coding sequence is TGTGCCAGCACGTCGGGGTCCCGGAACACTGAAGCTTTCTTT. Drawing the rest from reference TRBV16 and TRBJ1-1, the complete variable domain is GEEVAQTPKHLVRGEGQKAKLYCAPIKGHSYVFWYQQVLKNEFKFLISFQNENVFDETGMPKERFSAKCLPNSPCSLEIQATKLEDSAVYFCASTSGSRNTEAFFGQGTRLTVV.

This clonotype was observed a few times. This chain joins TRBV5-1 and TRBJ2-4, with D uncertain. The CDR3 loop spans 17 amino acids. Germline values: CDR1 SGHRS, CDR2 YFSETQ. Trimming shortened V by 1 base and J by 0 bases, and 14 bases separated the two germline ends. Here the CDR3 DNA reads TGCGCCAGCAGCTTGCCCCCCACTTTCTTAGCCAAAAACATTCAGTACTTC. It specifies CASSLPPTFLAKNIQYF.

V and J are TRBV19 and TRBJ1-5, with no clear D. V was trimmed by 2 bases and J by 5 bases, leaving 16 bases between them. CDR1 and CDR2 from the germline V gene are LNHDA and SQIVND (reference sequence). This CDR3 comprises 16 residues. CDR3 sequence: CASSIIGSWADQPQHF. The CDR3 DNA follows: TGTGCCAGTAGTATAATCGGCAGCTGGGCGGATCAGCCCCAGCATTTT.

The chain uses TRBV29-1 and TRBJ2-7; D ambiguous. The length of the CDR3 is 14 residues. V lost 0 bases and J 2 bases, leaving 11 bases between the germline ends. The V gene's germline CDR1 is SQVTM and CDR2 ANQGSEA. CDR3 loop: CSVEDQGLTYEQYF. CDR3 nucleotides: TGCAGCGTTGAAGATCAAGGGCTGACCTACGAGCAGTACTTC.

The chain couples TRBV13 to TRBJ1-2; D is uncertain. Between the trimmed V and J ends, which lost 5 bases and 7 bases, there was a span of 11 bases. Germline CDR1 and CDR2: PRHDT and FYEKMQ (reference sequence). The CDR3 has 12 amino acids. CDR3 region: CASSAMRAGYTF. CDR3 bases: TGTGCCAGCAGCGCGATGAGGGCTGGCTACACCTTC.

This clonotype showed up many times. V usage is TRBV10-3 and J usage is TRBJ2-7; D possibly uses TRBD1 or TRBD2 (5 bases each). The CDR3 has 15 amino acids. The germline V and J ends were trimmed by 4 bases and 0 bases, with 13 bases remaining between them. The germline CDR1 and CDR2 sequences are ENHRY and SYGVKD. The CDR3 spells CAISVGTRSSYEQYF. CDR3 bases: TGTGCCATCAGTGTGGGGACCCGTAGCTCCTACGAGCAGTACTTC.

The J gene is TRBJ1-4, the V gene TRBV6-2 or TRBV6-3; D ambiguous. The V gene lost 10 bases and the J gene lost 5 bases, with 20 bases spanning the gap. CDR3 length equals 15 residues. CDR1 is MNHEY, CDR2 SVGEGT, per germline. The CDR3 loop reads CATSLGHNSNEKLFF. As DNA, the CDR3 is TGTGCCACCTCACTCGGGCACAACTCGAATGAAAAACTGTTTTTT.

In this sample, this clonotype turned up many times. J is TRBJ2-2 and V is TRBV2; perhaps TRBD1 as D (5 bases). The V end lost 2 bases, the J end lost 7 bases, and 11 bases lay between the germline ends. The germline V gene has CDR1 SNHLY and CDR2 FYNNEI. The CDR3 is made up of 14 amino acids. This chain's CDR3 is CASSEFLGRGELFF. As DNA, the CDR3 is TGTGCCAGCAGTGAATTTCTGGGGCGCGGGGAGCTGTTTTTT.

Many counts were recorded for this clonotype. This chain joins TRBV28 and TRBJ2-7; D unresolved. In germline, CDR1 is MDHEN, CDR2 SYDVKM. This CDR3 has 12 amino acids. The V end was cut by 5 bases, the J end by 1 base, with 6 bases between. This CDR3 is CASSAQSYEQYF. In DNA form, the CDR3 reads TGTGCCAGCAGTGCCCAATCCTACGAGCAGTACTTC.

This clonotype was recorded a few times. The J gene is TRBJ1-6, the V gene TRBV9; D is ambiguous. CDR3 size: 14 residues. With 0 bases removed from V and 7 bases from J, the gap between germline ends came to 8 bases. Looked up from germline, CDR1 is SGDLS and CDR2 is YYNGEE. CDR3 in DNA: TGTGCCAGCAGCGTAGGGACGGACAATTCACCCCTCCACTTT. Amino acids: CASSVGTDNSPLHF.

About this clonotype: Possible read error: a much larger clone is one base away. This chain joins TRBV12-3 or TRBV12-4 and TRBJ2-7; 7 bases match TRBD1. This CDR3 is 13 amino acids long. CDR3: CPSSIRTGYEQYF. The CDR3 DNA reads as TGTCCCAGCAGTATCCGGACAGGTTACGAGCAGTACTTC.

In its sample, this clonotype was seen many times. This chain links TRBV2 with TRBJ1-5; maybe TRBD1 (5 bases). Per the germline V gene, CDR1 is SNHLY and CDR2 is FYNNEI. V lost 6 bases and J lost 0, with 18 bases in between. CDR3 size: 17 residues. In DNA form, the CDR3 reads TGTGCCAGCAGCTTAACTTCAGGGCCATATAGCAATCAGCCCCAGCATTTT. Its protein product is CASSLTSGPYSNQPQHF.